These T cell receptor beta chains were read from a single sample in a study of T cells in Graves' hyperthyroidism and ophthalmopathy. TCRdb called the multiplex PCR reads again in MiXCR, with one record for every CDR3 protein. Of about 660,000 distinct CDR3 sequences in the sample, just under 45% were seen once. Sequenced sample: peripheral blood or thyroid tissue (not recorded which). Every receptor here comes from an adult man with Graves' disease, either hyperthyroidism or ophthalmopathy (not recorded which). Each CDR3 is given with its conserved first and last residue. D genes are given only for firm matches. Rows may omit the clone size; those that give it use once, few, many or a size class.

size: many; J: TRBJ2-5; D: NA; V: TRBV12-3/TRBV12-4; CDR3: CASSLRREGQETQYF; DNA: TGTGCCAGCAGTTTGCGTAGGGAAGGGCAAGAGACCCAGTACTTC
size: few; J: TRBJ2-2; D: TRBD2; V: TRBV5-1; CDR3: CASSLTSGTGGELFF; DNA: TGCGCCAGCAGCCTGACTAGCGGGACGGGCGGGGAGCTGTTTTTT
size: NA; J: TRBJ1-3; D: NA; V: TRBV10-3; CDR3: CAISESTGRNTIYF; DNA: TGTGCCATCAGTGAGTCAACAGGGAGAAACACCATATATTTT
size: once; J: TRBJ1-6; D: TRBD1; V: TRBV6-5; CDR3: CASSYWAGGNNSPLHF; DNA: TGTGCCAGCAGTTACTGGGCAGGGGGTAATAATTCACCCCTCCACTTT
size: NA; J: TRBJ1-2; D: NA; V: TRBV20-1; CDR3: CSARDWEQSNYGYTF; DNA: TGCAGTGCTAGAGATTGGGAACAGTCTAACTATGGCTACACCTTC
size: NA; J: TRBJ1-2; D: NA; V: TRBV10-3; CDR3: CAISESTVENGYTF; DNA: TGTGCCATCAGTGAGTCGACGGTTGAGAATGGCTACACCTTC
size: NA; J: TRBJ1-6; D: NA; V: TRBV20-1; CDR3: CSASGTNNSPLHF; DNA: TGCAGTGCTAGCGGGACGAATAATTCACCCCTCCACTTT
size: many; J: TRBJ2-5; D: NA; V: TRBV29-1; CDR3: CSVGLGPTLQETQYF; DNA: TGCAGCGTTGGCTTGGGACCAACCCTACAAGAGACCCAGTACTTC
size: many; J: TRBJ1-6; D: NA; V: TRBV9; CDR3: CASSVEGTGNSPLHF; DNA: TGTGCCAGCAGCGTAGAGGGGACGGGGAATTCACCCCTCCACTTT
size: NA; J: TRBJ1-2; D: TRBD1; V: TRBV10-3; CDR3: CASTGEFYGYTF; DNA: TGTGCCAGCACAGGGGAGTTCTATGGCTACACCTTC
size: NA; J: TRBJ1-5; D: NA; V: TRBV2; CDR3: CASSPGWGHSNQPQHF; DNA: TGTGCCAGCAGCCCGGGGTGGGGGCATAGCAATCAGCCCCAGCATTTT
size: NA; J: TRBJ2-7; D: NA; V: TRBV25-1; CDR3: CAGVGGRSSYEQYF; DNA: TGTGCGGGCGTTGGGGGGCGAAGCTCCTACGAGCAGTACTTC
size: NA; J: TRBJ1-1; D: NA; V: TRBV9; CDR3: CASSAGAGDTEAFF; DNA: TGTGCCAGCAGCGCAGGAGCGGGGGACACTGAAGCTTTCTTT
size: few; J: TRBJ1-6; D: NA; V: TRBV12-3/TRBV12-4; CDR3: CASSLEGGGDYNSPLHF; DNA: TGTGCCAGCAGTTTGGAGGGCGGAGGGGACTATAATTCACCCCTCCACTTT
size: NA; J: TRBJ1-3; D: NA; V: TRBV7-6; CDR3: CASSPAPGGNTIYF; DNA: TGCGCCAGCAGCCCGGCCCCAGGAGGAAACACCATATATTTT
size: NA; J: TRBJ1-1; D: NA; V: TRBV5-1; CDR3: CASSLGQGKAEAFF; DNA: TGCGCCAGCAGCTTGGGGCAGGGTAAGGCTGAAGCTTTCTTT
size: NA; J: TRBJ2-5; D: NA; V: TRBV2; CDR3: CASSVPGRVTQYF; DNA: TGTGCCAGCAGTGTCCCCGGGCGGGTGACCCAGTACTTC
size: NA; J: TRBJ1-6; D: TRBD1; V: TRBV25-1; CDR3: CARWSRDRGNSPLHF; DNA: TGTGCCAGATGGTCCCGGGACAGGGGAAATTCACCCCTCCACTTT
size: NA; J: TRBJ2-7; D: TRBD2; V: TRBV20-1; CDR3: CSATGTSGSYEQYF; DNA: TGCAGTGCTACTGGGACTAGCGGGAGTTACGAGCAGTACTTC
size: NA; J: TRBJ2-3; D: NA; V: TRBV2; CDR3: CASSGLTRTDTQYF; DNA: TGTGCCAGCAGTGGACTGACACGCACAGATACGCAGTATTTT
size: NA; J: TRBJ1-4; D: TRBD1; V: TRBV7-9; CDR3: CASSYVRQGAEKLFF; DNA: TGTGCCAGCAGCTATGTTCGGCAGGGGGCGGAAAAACTGTTTTTT
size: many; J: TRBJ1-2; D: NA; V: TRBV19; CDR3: CASSRQITSSGYTF; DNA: TGTGCCAGTAGTCGACAGATAACTAGCTCTGGCTACACCTTC
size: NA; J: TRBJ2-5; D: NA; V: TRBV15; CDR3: CATSSYPGLRAETQYF; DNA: TGTGCCACCAGCAGTTATCCCGGCTTAAGGGCGGAGACCCAGTACTTC
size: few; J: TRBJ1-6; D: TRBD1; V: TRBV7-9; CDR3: CASRPGTAIPNSPLHF; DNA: TGTGCCAGCAGACCCGGGACAGCCATTCCTAATTCACCCCTCCACTTT
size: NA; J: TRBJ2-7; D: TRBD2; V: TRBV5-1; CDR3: CASSLGTSLLREQYF; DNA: TGTGCCAGCAGCCTCGGGACTAGCTTACTACGGGAGCAGTACTTC
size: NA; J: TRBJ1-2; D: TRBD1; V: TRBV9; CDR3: CASSARGQYGYTF; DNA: TGTGCCAGCAGCGCGCGGGGACAGTATGGCTACACCTTC
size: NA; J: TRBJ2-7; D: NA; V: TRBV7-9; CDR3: CASSQDRLATYEQYF; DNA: TGTGCCAGCAGCCAAGATCGCCTAGCAACCTACGAGCAGTACTTC
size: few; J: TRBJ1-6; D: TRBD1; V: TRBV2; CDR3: CASRRGQGNNSPLHF; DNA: TGTGCCAGCAGAAGGGGACAGGGGAATAATTCACCCCTCCACTTT
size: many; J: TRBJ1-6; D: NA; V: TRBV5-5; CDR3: CASSLVPTSPLHF; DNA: TGTGCCAGCAGCTTGGTCCCGACTTCACCCCTCCACTTT
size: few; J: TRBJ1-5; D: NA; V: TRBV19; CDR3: CASSLFYNQPQHF; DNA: TGTGCCAGTAGCCTATTTTACAATCAGCCCCAGCATTTT
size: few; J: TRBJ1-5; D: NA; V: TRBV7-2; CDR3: CASRPGGRTKTSNQPQHF; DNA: TGTGCCAGCAGACCGGGGGGGCGGACAAAAACTAGCAATCAGCCCCAGCATTTT
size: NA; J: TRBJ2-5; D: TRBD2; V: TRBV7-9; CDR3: CASSRLTAGEETQYF; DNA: TGTGCCAGCAGCCGCCTGACAGCGGGAGAAGAGACCCAGTACTTC
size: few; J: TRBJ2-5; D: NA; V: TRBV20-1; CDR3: CSASVETQYF; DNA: TGCAGTGCTAGCGTCGAGACCCAGTACTTC
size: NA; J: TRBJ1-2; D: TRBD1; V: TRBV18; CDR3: CASSRETGGFSGYTF; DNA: TGTGCCAGCTCACGAGAGACAGGGGGCTTTAGTGGCTACACCTTC
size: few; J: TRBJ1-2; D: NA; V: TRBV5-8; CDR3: CASSAMGASYGYTF; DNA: TGTGCCAGCAGCGCAATGGGGGCTAGCTATGGCTACACCTTC
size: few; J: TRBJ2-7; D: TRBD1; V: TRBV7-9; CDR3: CASSFRDRGLSF; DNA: TGTGCCAGCAGCTTCCGGGACAGGGGGTTGAGCTTC
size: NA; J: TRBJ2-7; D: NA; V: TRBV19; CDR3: CASSIPGRSSYEQYF; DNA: TGTGCCAGTAGTATCCCGGGTCGGAGCTCCTACGAGCAGTACTTC